The clone carrying this T cell receptor beta chain occurred many times. These data are taken from a study of metastatic and nonmetastatic thyroid tumors. The CDR3 is 15 residues long. Germline V gene sequence: CDR1 LGHDT, CDR2 YNNKEL (reference sequence). The V gene end was trimmed by 6 bases and the J gene end by 10 bases; junction bases not matched to a gene: 9. As handled by the study authors: To classify distant metastasis in papillary thyroid cancer, a model was built from CDR3 differences across clinicopathological groups. TCRdb re-called the PCR reads via MiXCR. These V and J calls rely on TCRdb rather than the paper's analysis. In the table there are about 89,000 clones, 12% of which are singletons. Patients had received no treatment of any kind before thyroid surgery.

Sequencing was performed on tumor tissue. The sequence derives from a female donor with papillary thyroid cancer or a benign thyroid nodule (not recorded which). Some clones in this sample may be carry-over from other donors' samples. The V call is TRBV3-1, the J call TRBJ1-6; 10 bases are a match to TRBD1. The CDR3 loop reads CASSLTGGAGSPLHF. CDR3 nucleotide sequence: TGTGCCAGCAGTTTGACAGGGGGCGCAGGATCACCCCTCCACTTT.